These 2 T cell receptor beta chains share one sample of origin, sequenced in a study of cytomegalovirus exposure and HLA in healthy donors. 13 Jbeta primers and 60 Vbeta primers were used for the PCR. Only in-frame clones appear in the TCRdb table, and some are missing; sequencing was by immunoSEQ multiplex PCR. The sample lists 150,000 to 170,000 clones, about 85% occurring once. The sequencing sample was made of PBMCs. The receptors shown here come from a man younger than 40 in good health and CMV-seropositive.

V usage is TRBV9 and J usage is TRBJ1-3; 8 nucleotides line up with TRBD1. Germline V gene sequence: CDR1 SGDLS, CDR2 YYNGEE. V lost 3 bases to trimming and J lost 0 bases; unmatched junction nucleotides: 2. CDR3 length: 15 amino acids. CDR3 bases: TGTGCCAGCAGCGCGGACAGGGTCTCTGGAAACACCATATATTTT. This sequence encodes CASSADRVSGNTIYF.

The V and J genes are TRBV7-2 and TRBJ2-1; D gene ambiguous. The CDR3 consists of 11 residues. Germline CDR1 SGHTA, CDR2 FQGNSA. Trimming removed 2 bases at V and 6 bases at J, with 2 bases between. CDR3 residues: CASSLLNEQFF. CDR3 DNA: TGTGCCAGCAGCTTACTCAATGAGCAGTTCTTC.